One and the same sample provided the 29 T cell receptor beta chains below, sequenced in a study of shared clonotypes between healthy human individuals. Profiling relied on immunoSEQ multiplex PCR, and the TCRdb table lists in-frame clones only, not all of them. The repertoire holds about 2.4 million clones, with more than 90% as singletons. Sequencing was done on a sample of naive CD4+ T cells sorted from blood. Subset specified: CD45RA+ positively selected. The origin of the receptors is a man younger than 35 in good health.

V usage is TRBV2 and J usage is TRBJ1-2; D gene uncertain. The CDR3 has 14 residues. In germline, CDR1 is SNHLY, CDR2 FYNNEI. V gave up 4 bases and J gave up 4 bases, with 13 bases separating them. CDR3 sequence reads: CASSGDRFSYGYTF. DNA of the CDR3: TGTGCCAGCAGTGGGGATAGGTTCTCCTATGGCTACACCTTC.

The gene calls are TRBV7-2 and TRBJ1-5, with TRBD1 identical over 11 bases. Germline lookup yields CDR1 SGHTA and CDR2 FQGNSA. The CDR3 is 15 residues long. V lost 5 bases and J lost 7; bases outside the gene matches: 7. CDR3 nucleotide sequence: TGTGCCAGCAGCCCTGGACAGGGGGCGGTACAGCCCCAGCATTTT. Translated: CASSPGQGAVQPQHF.

V usage is TRBV7-6 and J usage is TRBJ2-7, with 7 bases lining up with TRBD1. The germline V gene encodes CDR1 SGHVS and CDR2 FNYEAQ. The CDR3 length is 17 residues. With V trimmed by 5 bases and J by 0 bases, 13 bases remained unmatched. The CDR3 DNA reads TGTGCCAGCAGCCCCAGAACTGGGACAGTCGCCTCCTACGAGCAGTACTTC. Encoded protein: CASSPRTGTVASYEQYF.

This sequence joins TRBV4-1 and TRBJ2-6; TRBD1 matches 7 bases. With V trimmed by 1 base and J by 2 bases, 11 bases remained unmatched. Germline CDR1 reads MGHRA; CDR2 reads YSYEKL. The CDR3 spans 19 residues. The DNA for the CDR3 is TGCGCCAGCAGCCAAGTCTTACCGGGACAGCCGACTGGGGCCAACGTCCTGACTTTC. Translation gives CASSQVLPGQPTGANVLTF.

The gene calls are TRBV7-3 and TRBJ2-5; 7 nucleotides agree with TRBD1. The CDR3 has 15 amino acids. The V and J ends lost 5 bases and 5 bases, in that order; junction bases with no gene match: 11. Germline values: CDR1 SGHTA, CDR2 FQGTGA. CDR3 sequence: CASSPRGGSTETQYF. For the CDR3, the DNA is TGTGCCAGCAGCCCCCGAGGGGGCAGTACCGAGACCCAGTACTTC.

This chain links TRBV4-1 with TRBJ1-6; 7 positions agree with TRBD1. The junction had 6 bases not matched to a gene; V was cut back by 1 base and J by 9 bases. CDR3 length: 15 residues. Per germline, CDR1 MGHRA and CDR2 YSYEKL. The CDR3 protein is CASSQGDSQGSPLHF. Written as DNA, the CDR3 is TGCGCCAGCAGCCAAGGGGACAGTCAGGGTTCACCCCTCCACTTT.

The V and J genes are TRBV7-9 and TRBJ2-1, with D tentatively TRBD1 or TRBD2 (5 bases each). The germline V and J ends were trimmed by 1 base and 6 bases, with 10 bases remaining between them. Germline V gene lookup returns CDR1 SEHNR and CDR2 FQNEAQ (reference sequence). This CDR3 is built from 14 residues. As DNA, the CDR3 is TGTGCCAGCAGCTTAGTCTCTGGGGGCAATGAGCAGTTCTTC. As protein: CASSLVSGGNEQFF.

The rearrangement links TRBV19 to TRBJ1-5; D unclear. V gave up 10 bases and J gave up 2 bases, with 12 bases separating them. This CDR3 has 13 residues. The germline CDR1 and CDR2 sequences are LNHDA and SQIVND (reference sequence). The CDR3 loop is CATADTRNQPQHF. CDR3 in DNA: TGTGCCACCGCCGACACCCGCAATCAGCCCCAGCATTTT.

The V and J genes are TRBV7-6 and TRBJ2-5; D unresolved. This CDR3 spans 13 amino acids. Germline-derived CDR1 and CDR2 are SGHVS and FNYEAQ. Trimming took 1 base from V and 4 from J, leaving 7 bases between them. The CDR3 DNA reads as TGTGCCAGCAGCTTAGTACAGCTAGAGACCCAGTACTTC. Translating gives CASSLVQLETQYF.

Comments on this clone: At the DNA level, this CDR3 is encoded by other sequences in the same sample as well. The chain carries TRBV6-5 and TRBJ1-1; the D gene is possibly TRBD1 (5 bases). CDR1 and CDR2 from the germline V gene are MNHEY and SVGAGI. V lost 5 bases and J lost 0, with 10 bases in between. The CDR3 is 14 residues long. The CDR3 region has the DNA TGTGCCAGCAGTACAGGACGCATGAACACTGAAGCTTTCTTT. Its translation: CASSTGRMNTEAFF.

The chain combines TRBV11-1 with TRBJ1-1; TRBD1 is a possible D gene (6 bases). Trimming cost V 1 base and J 8 bases, with 11 bases left between them. The CDR3 totals 13 residues. CDR1 and CDR2 from the germline V gene are SGHAT and FQDESV (reference sequence). In DNA form, the CDR3 reads TGTGCCAGCAGCTTAGTATGGGGGCCCGAAGCTTTCTTT. As protein: CASSLVWGPEAFF.

The chain joins TRBV6-5 to TRBJ1-5; 8 bases align to TRBD1. This CDR3 contains 15 residues. The V gene end was trimmed by 5 bases and the J gene end by 9 bases; junction bases not matched to a gene: 12. The V gene's germline CDR1 is MNHEY and CDR2 SVGAGI. The CDR3 DNA reads as TGTGCCAGCAGTCAGGGGGACAGGTCCCAAGGGCCCCAGCATTTT. Its protein is CASSQGDRSQGPQHF.

The chain joins TRBV22-1 to TRBJ1-5. TRBV22-1 is a pseudogene segment. The CDR3 contains 13 residues. The CDR3 nucleotides are TGTCCTGGGAGCGAGGGACCAGATCAGCCCCAGCATTTT. Protein: CPGSEGPDQPQHF.

As regards this clone: Other nucleotide sequences from this sample produce the same CDR3. V and J are TRBV6-6 and TRBJ2-2, with D uncertain. The V and J ends lost 6 bases and 3 bases respectively, with 5 bases between them. Per the germline V gene, CDR1 is MNHNY and CDR2 is SVGAGI (reference sequence). The length of the CDR3 is 12 residues. The CDR3 DNA reads TGTGCCAGCAGACTGGACACCGGGGAGCTGTTTTTT. Protein product: CASRLDTGELFF.

This sequence joins TRBV11-2 and TRBJ2-1; D may match TRBD1 or TRBD2 (6 bases each). The CDR3 has 17 amino acids. Germline-derived CDR1 and CDR2 are SGHAT and FQNNGV. V dropped 5 bases and J dropped 5 bases, with 22 bases sitting between them. CDR3: CASSKTLGGAGDNEQFF. The DNA of the CDR3 is TGTGCCAGCAGCAAAACCCTCGGGGGCGCAGGTGACAATGAGCAGTTCTTC.

This chain joins TRBV6-1 and TRBJ1-2; D is uncertain. The CDR3 consists of 13 residues. Trimming took off 6 bases at V and 4 bases at J, with 12 bases between the two ends. In germline, CDR1 is MNHNS, CDR2 SASEGT. DNA of the CDR3: TGTGCCAGCAGCCCAGGACGGTTCTATGGCTACACCTTC. This gives the protein CASSPGRFYGYTF.

The CDR3: CASSDLGKGRVETQYF. CDR3 nucleotide sequence: TGTGCCAGCAGTGACCTTGGCAAGGGCCGGGTAGAGACCCAGTACTTC. V and J are TRBV25-1 and TRBJ2-5; no definite D call. Germline assignment: CDR1 MGHDK and CDR2 SYGVNS. Trimming cost V 3 bases and J 4 bases, with 18 bases left between them. There are 16 residues in the CDR3.

This clone came up a few times. V gene TRBV30 combines with J gene TRBJ1-6; D possibly corresponds to TRBD1 (5 bases). CDR1 and CDR2 from the germline V gene are GTSNPN and SVGIG (reference sequence). The CDR3 contains 13 residues. The germline V and J ends were trimmed by 2 bases and 10 bases, with 12 bases remaining between them. The CDR3 loop is CAWSPGLSSPLHF. The DNA of the CDR3 is TGTGCCTGGAGTCCAGGGTTGAGCTCACCCCTCCACTTT. Full variable domain (missing parts from reference TRBV30 and TRBJ1-6): SQTIHQWPATLVQPVGSPLSLECTVEGTSNPNLYWYRQAAGRGLQLLFYSVGIGQISSEVPQNLSASRPQDRQFILSSKKLLLSDSGFYLCAWSPGLSSPLHFGNGTRLTVT.

The chain recombines TRBV19 with TRBJ2-1; D may correspond to TRBD1 or TRBD2 (5 bases each). The CDR3 has 15 amino acids. Trimming stripped 7 bases from V and 4 bases from J, with 17 bases between. Per the germline V gene, CDR1 is LNHDA and CDR2 is SQIVND (reference sequence). CDR3 DNA sequence: TGTGCCAGTACCATGACCGGGACGGGTTACAATGAGCAGTTCTTC. As protein: CASTMTGTGYNEQFF.

The rearrangement uses TRBV30 and TRBJ1-6; D might be TRBD1 (6 bases). Germline lookup yields CDR1 GTSNPN and CDR2 SVGIG (reference sequence). This CDR3 is 15 amino acids long. V dropped 2 bases and J dropped 7 bases, with 15 bases sitting between them. The CDR3 sequence: CAWSYRPGANSPLHF. CDR3 nucleotide sequence: TGTGCCTGGAGTTATAGACCAGGGGCGAATTCACCCCTCCACTTT. Full variable domain (missing parts from reference TRBV30 and TRBJ1-6): SQTIHQWPATLVQPVGSPLSLECTVEGTSNPNLYWYRQAAGRGLQLLFYSVGIGQISSEVPQNLSASRPQDRQFILSSKKLLLSDSGFYLCAWSYRPGANSPLHFGNGTRLTVT.

The chain employs TRBV10-3 and TRBJ1-2; 7 bases align to TRBD1. This CDR3 contains 13 residues. Germline V lookup: CDR1 ENHRY, CDR2 SYGVKD. J lost 2 bases, V lost 10 bases, and 7 bases had no gene match. CDR3 nucleotide sequence: TGTGCCACCGGGACAGACTGGAACTATGGCTACACCTTC. This sequence encodes CATGTDWNYGYTF.

V and J are TRBV4-3 and TRBJ2-7; TRBD1 might be the D (6 bases). The V end was cut by 4 bases, the J end by 3 bases, with 22 bases between. The CDR3 loop spans 17 amino acids. Looked up from germline, CDR1 is LGHNA and CDR2 is YSLEER. The CDR3 here is CASSRTADSLGSYEQYF. CDR3 coding DNA: TGCGCCAGCAGCCGGACAGCGGATAGTCTGGGGAGCTACGAGCAGTACTTC.

The chain links TRBV28 to TRBJ2-5; the match to TRBD1 covers 8 bases. Germline V gene lookup returns CDR1 MDHEN and CDR2 SYDVKM. V lost 2 bases to trimming and J lost 5 bases; unmatched junction nucleotides: 7. There are 15 residues in the CDR3. The CDR3 bases are TGTGCCAGCAGTTTAACAGGGGGAGGTTCGGAGACCCAGTACTTC. Protein product: CASSLTGGGSETQYF.

The V call is TRBV4-3, the J call TRBJ2-1; D unclear. The CDR3 runs 16 residues. Germline V gives CDR1 LGHNA, CDR2 YSLEER. The ends were cut back, 0 bases at V and 1 base at J, with 10 bases in the middle. The CDR3 is CASSQDGSLSYNEQFF. DNA for the CDR3: TGCGCCAGCAGCCAAGATGGCTCCCTGTCCTACAATGAGCAGTTCTTC.

V gene TRBV19 combines with J gene TRBJ1-6; the match to TRBD1 covers 11 bases. Per the germline V gene, CDR1 is LNHDA and CDR2 is SQIVND (reference sequence). V lost 6 bases to trimming and J lost 8 bases; unmatched junction nucleotides: 6. The CDR3 has 15 residues. The CDR3 DNA reads TGTGCCAGTAGAAGGGGACAGGGGGAGGATTCACCCCTCCACTTT. Its translation: CASRRGQGEDSPLHF.

Only a few counts were recorded for this clone. Distinct nucleotide sequences in the sample also encode this CDR3. The chain joins TRBV18 to TRBJ1-1, with 9 bases lining up with TRBD1. Germline CDR1 is KGHSH and CDR2 is LQKENI. V dropped 6 bases and J dropped 1; count of bases not matched to a gene: 3. This CDR3 is 14 amino acids long. The CDR3: CASSPGQGNTEAFF. DNA of the CDR3: TGTGCCAGCTCGCCGGGACAGGGGAACACTGAAGCTTTCTTT.

This clone was counted between two and nine times. The rearrangement joins TRBV30 to TRBJ1-5; 7 bases line up with TRBD1. The J segment lost 3 bases and the V segment lost 4 bases, leaving 9 bases of the junction unmatched. The CDR3 is 15 residues long. Germline V gives CDR1 GTSNPN, CDR2 SVGIG (reference sequence). The CDR3 nucleotides read TGTGCCTGGACGAGACAGGGCCCTTCCAATCAGCCCCAGCATTTT. Translated, it gives CAWTRQGPSNQPQHF.

The chain couples TRBV19 to TRBJ2-3, with unresolved D. The CDR3 sequence is 15 residues long. Trimming removed 3 bases from V and 8 bases from J, with 18 bases in between. From germline, CDR1 is LNHDA and CDR2 SQIVND (reference sequence). CDR3 sequence: CASSMTGAGAGTQYF. The CDR3 region has the DNA TGTGCCAGTAGTATGACCGGCGCTGGCGCAGGTACGCAGTATTTT.

The V and J genes are TRBV11-2 and TRBJ1-6, with TRBD1 as a possible D gene (6 bases). V was trimmed by 3 bases and J by 6 bases, leaving 18 bases between them. CDR3 length equals 17 residues. The germline gives CDR1 SGHAT, CDR2 FQNNGV. Written as DNA, the CDR3 is TGTGCCAGCAGCTTCTGGGGGAGTGGGGGCAGTAATTCACCCCTCCACTTT. Its translation is CASSFWGSGGSNSPLHF.